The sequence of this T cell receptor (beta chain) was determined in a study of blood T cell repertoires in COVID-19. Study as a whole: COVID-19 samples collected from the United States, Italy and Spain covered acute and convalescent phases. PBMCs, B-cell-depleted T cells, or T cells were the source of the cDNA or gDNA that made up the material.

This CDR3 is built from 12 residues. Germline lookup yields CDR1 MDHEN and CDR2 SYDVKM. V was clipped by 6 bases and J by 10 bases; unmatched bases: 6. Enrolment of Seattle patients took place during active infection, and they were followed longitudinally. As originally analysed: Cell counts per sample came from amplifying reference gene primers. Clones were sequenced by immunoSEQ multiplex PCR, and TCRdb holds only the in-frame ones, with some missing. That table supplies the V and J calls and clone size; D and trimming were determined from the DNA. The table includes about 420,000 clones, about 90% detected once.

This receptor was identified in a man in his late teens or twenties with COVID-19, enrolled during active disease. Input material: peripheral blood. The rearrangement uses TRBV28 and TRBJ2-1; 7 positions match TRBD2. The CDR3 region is CASSGFGGEQFF. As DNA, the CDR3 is TGTGCCAGCAGCGGATTCGGGGGGGAGCAGTTCTTC.